The clone carrying this TCR beta chain was seen a single time. The record originates from a study of tumor-infiltrating lymphocytes in localized non-small cell lung cancer. CDR3 length: 16 amino acids. Trimming pared 2 bases from V and 4 bases from J, leaving 17 bases between. Germline values: CDR1 MGHRA, CDR2 YSYEKL. Profiled with immunoSEQ multiplex PCR; TCRdb holds only in-frame clones, not every one. The sample holds over 10,000 clones, roughly 80% seen once. The TCR was taken from a human donor with non-small cell lung cancer. The V call is TRBV4-1, the J call TRBJ1-2; no clear D gene. The sample comprised uninvolved lung tissue not adjacent to the tumor. The DNA for the CDR3 is TGCGCCAGCAGCCAAAATCAGGACGGAGGGCTCTATGGCTACACCTTC. This translates into CASSQNQDGGLYGYTF.